This T cell receptor beta chain emerged from a study of T-cell memory formation after mild COVID-19 (dated by TCRdb to the early 2020s). For the wider study: Most TCR sequence clusters were specific to one of the two donors. Longitudinal TCRalpha and TCRbeta repertoire sequencing tracked T-cell clones expanding and contracting after mild COVID-19 in a couple of donors. Two young, previously healthy adult volunteers made up the cohort, one male and one female. Broad study findings and their caveats: The study included only a couple of mild cases, and larger cohorts that include severe cases with pre-infection samples were judged to be necessary. SARS-CoV-2 specificity of the second-wave clones peaking on day 37 was not confirmed. Clones that contracted from day 15 to 85 showed balanced CD4/CD8 phenotypes, whereas a second wave of clones that expanded from day 15 to 37 leaned towards CD4+. Contracting CD4+ clones were found mainly in CM and EM memory subsets, while CD8+ clones were enriched in EMRA. Some responding clones were detected in pre-infection memory, which suggested that pre-existing cross-reactive memory T cells had joined the SARS-CoV-2 response.

TCRdb records Illumina NovaSeq 6000 as the sequencer. cDNA libraries for TCRalpha and TCRbeta were prepared by 5'RACE using constant-segment primers, with sample barcodes and unique molecular identifiers added. Trizol reagent was used to extract RNA from every sample. The libraries were amplified in two PCR steps, and the second step added a second sample barcode and Illumina TruSeq adapters. The libraries were sequenced on an Illumina NovaSeq using 2 x 150 bp paired-end reads. From the authors' description of their analysis: Demultiplexing of reads and collapsing into UMI-guided consensus sequences were performed with migec v1.2.7. Using mixcr v2.1.11, UMI consensuses were aligned to TRA and TRB V and J templates and then assembled into clonotypes. A clonotype was counted as expanded or contracted only if both edgeR and NoisET called the change significant, with noise models trained on biological replicates. edgeR calls used a false discovery rate-adjusted p below 0.01 and a log2 fold-change threshold of 1. As an exploratory analysis of dynamics, PCA with hierarchical clustering was applied to max-normalized trajectories of the 1000 most abundant clonotypes. Each responding clone was given a CD4 or CD8 phenotype based on the CD4+ and CD8+ repertoires, which had been sequenced separately. The public sequencing data were trimmed at Q25 with fastp and processed into clonotypes with MiXCR by TCRdb, which kept only in-frame beta chains. Each record represents a unique CDR3 protein, reported with the most common genes and DNA among its rows. The V and J calls come from TCRdb's annotation, not from the publication. The sample table records about 400,000 distinct CDR3 sequences; approximately 25% of these occur just once. The ten largest clones represent around 8.8% of the sample.

Ficoll-Paque density gradient centrifugation was used to isolate PBMCs. Reading the germline V gene gives CDR1 MNHEY and CDR2 SVGAGI. The CDR3, from cysteine to phenylalanine, totals 15 residues. Only the CDR3 DNA stays, 45 bases, in frame from base 1. Trimming leaves V shorter by 11 bases and J shorter by 5 bases, with the junction holding 14 bases beyond the gene matches. This clonotype was counted a few times. Its antigen has not been determined. No base quality values were provided; no much bigger clone lies one nucleotide off. Sequenced: PBMCs or a T cell subset sorted from them (not recorded which). The sequence was collected from an adult woman who had mild COVID-19 (a few samples of this study predate the infection). The sample titles of this study are shuffled in the database, so cell type and time point are left out; the donor was told from shared clones. In this chain, TRBV6-5 is recombined with TRBJ1-1; a stretch of 10 junction bases matches TRBD1. The DNA reads TGTGCCGCATATCCGGTGCCGGGACAGGGGACTGAAGCTTTCTTT. Its coded protein is CAAYPVPGQGTEAFF.